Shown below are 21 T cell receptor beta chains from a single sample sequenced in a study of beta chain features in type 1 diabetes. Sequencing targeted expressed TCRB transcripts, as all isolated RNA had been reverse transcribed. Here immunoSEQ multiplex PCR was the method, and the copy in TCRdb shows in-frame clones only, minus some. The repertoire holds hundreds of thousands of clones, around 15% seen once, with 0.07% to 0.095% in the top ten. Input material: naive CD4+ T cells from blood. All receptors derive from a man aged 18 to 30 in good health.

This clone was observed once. The CDR3 reads CASKGGRRWNSPLHF. The CDR3 coding sequence is TGTGCCAGCAAGGGAGGAAGACGTTGGAATTCACCCCTCCACTTT. This chain uses TRBV28 with TRBJ1-6, with unresolved D. The V gene lost 7 bases and the J gene lost 7 bases, with 17 bases spanning the gap. The CDR3 covers 15 residues. From germline, CDR1 is MDHEN and CDR2 SYDVKM.

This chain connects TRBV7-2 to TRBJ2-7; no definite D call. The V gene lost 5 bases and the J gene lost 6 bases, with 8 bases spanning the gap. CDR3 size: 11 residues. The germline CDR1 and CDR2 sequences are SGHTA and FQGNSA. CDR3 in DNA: TGTGCCAGCAGCCGGGCCCTCGAGCAGTACTTC. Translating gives CASSRALEQYF.

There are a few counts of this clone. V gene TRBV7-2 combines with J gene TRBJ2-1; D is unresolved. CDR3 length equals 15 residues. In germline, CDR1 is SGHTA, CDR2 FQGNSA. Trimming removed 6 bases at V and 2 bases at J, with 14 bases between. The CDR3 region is CASSPVSSPYNEQFF. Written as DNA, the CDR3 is TGTGCCAGCAGTCCTGTCTCCAGCCCCTACAATGAGCAGTTCTTC.

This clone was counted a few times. The CDR3 nucleotides are TGTGCCAGCAGCTCAGACAGGGTACCCACAGATACGCAGTATTTT. Translating it yields CASSSDRVPTDTQYF. The chain combines TRBV9 with TRBJ2-3, with TRBD1 matching over 7 bases. Unmatched junction bases numbered 7, after V lost 4 bases and J lost 2 bases. Germline CDR1 and CDR2: SGDLS and YYNGEE. There are 15 residues in the CDR3.

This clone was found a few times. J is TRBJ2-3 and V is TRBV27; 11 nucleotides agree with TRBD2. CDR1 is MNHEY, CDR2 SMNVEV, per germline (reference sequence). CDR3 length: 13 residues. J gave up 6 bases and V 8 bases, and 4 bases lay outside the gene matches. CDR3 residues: CASSRLAGDTQYF. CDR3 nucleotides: TGTGCCAGCTCAAGACTAGCGGGGGATACGCAGTATTTT.

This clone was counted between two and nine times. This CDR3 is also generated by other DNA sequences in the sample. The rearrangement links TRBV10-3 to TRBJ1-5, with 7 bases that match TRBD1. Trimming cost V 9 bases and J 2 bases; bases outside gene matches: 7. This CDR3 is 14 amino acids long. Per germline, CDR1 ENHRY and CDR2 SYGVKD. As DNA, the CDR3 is TGTGCCATTTCAGCCGGACAGGGCAATCAGCCCCAGCATTTT. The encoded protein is CAISAGQGNQPQHF.

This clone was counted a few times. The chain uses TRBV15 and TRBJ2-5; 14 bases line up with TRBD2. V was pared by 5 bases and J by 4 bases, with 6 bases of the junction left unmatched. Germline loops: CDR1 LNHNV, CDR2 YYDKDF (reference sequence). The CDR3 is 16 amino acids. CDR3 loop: CATSRTGTSGGETQYF. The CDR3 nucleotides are TGTGCCACCAGCCGGACCGGGACTAGCGGGGGAGAGACCCAGTACTTC.

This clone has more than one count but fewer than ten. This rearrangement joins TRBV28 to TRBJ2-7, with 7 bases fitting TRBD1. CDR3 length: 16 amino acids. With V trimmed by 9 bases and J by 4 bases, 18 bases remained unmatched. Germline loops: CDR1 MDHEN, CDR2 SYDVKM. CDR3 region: CASIRQGLGRGYEQYF. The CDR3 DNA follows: TGTGCCAGTATAAGACAGGGTCTTGGCAGGGGGTACGAGCAGTACTTC.

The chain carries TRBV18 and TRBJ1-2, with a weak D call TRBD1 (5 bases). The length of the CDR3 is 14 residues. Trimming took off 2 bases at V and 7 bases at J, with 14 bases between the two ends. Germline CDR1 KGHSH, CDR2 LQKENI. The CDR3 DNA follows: TGTGCCAGCTCACCAGCAATCGCGGGGGGTGGCTACACCTTC. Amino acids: CASSPAIAGGGYTF.

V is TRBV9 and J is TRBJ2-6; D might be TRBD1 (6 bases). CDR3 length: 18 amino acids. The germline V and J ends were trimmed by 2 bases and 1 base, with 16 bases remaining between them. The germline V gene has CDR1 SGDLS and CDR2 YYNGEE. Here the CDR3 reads CASSVRDRPQSGANVLTF. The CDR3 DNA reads TGTGCCAGCAGCGTCAGAGACAGGCCCCAATCTGGGGCCAACGTCCTGACTTTC.

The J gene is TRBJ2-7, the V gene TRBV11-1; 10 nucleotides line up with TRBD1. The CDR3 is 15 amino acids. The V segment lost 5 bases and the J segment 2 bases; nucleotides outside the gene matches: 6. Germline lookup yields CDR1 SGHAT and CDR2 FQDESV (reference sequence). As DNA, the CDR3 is TGTGCCAGCAGCCCCCCGGGACAGGGGACCTACGAGCAGTACTTC. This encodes CASSPPGQGTYEQYF. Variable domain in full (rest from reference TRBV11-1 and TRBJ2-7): EAEVAQSPRYKITEKSQAVAFWCDPISGHATLYWYRQILGQGPELLVQFQDESVVDDSQLPKDRFSAERLKGVDSTLKIQPAELGDSAMYLCASSPPGQGTYEQYFGPGTRLTVT.

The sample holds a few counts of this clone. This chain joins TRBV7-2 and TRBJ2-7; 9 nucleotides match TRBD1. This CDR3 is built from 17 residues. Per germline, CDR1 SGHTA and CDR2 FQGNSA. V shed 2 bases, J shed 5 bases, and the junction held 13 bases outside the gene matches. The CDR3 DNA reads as TGTGCCAGCAGCTTAAACCGCTACCACAGGGGGCAGCACGAGCAGTACTTC. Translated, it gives CASSLNRYHRGQHEQYF.

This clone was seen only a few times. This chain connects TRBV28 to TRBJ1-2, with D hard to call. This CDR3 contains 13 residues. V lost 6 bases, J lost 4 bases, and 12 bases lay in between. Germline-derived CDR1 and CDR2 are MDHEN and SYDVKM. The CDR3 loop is CASSSGRFYGYTF. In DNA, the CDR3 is TGTGCCAGCAGCTCCGGACGGTTCTATGGCTACACCTTC.

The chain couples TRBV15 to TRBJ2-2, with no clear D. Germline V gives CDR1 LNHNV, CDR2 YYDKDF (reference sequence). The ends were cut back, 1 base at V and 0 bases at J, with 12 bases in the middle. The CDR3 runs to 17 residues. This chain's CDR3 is CATSRVGWLANTGELFF. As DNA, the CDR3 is TGTGCCACCAGCAGAGTAGGTTGGCTTGCGAACACCGGGGAGCTGTTTTTT.

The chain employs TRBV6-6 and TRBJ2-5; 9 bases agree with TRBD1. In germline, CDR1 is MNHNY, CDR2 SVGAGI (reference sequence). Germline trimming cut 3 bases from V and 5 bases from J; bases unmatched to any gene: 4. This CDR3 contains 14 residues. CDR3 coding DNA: TGTGCCAGCAGTTATTCGACAGGGGGGGAGACCCAGTACTTC. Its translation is CASSYSTGGETQYF.

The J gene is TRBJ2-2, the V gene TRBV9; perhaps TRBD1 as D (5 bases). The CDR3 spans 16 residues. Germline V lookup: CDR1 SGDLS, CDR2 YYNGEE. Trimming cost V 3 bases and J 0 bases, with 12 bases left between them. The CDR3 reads CASSAQGNPNTGELFF. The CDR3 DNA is TGTGCCAGCAGCGCCCAGGGAAACCCGAACACCGGGGAGCTGTTTTTT.

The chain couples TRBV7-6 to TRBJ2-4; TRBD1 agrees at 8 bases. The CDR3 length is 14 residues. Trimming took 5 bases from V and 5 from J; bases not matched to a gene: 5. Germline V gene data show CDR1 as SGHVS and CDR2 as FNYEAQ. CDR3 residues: CASSPRTGQNIQYF. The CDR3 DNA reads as TGTGCCAGCAGCCCACGGACAGGGCAAAACATTCAGTACTTC.

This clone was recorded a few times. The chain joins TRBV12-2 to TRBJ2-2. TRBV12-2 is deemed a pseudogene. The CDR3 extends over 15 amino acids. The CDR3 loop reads CASRVSDRNTGELFF. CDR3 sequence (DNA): TGTGCAAGTCGCGTTAGCGACAGGAACACCGGGGAGCTGTTTTTT.

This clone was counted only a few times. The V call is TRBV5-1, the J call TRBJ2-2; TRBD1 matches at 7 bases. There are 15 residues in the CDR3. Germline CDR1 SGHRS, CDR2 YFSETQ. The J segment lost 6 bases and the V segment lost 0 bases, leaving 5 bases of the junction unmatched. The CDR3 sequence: CASSLADGTAGELFF. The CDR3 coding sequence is TGCGCCAGCAGCTTGGCCGACGGGACAGCCGGGGAGCTGTTTTTT.

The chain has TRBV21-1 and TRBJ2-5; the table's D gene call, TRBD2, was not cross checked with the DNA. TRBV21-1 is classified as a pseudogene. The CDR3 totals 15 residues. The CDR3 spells CASSKMGREVETQYF. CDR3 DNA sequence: TGTGCCAGCAGCAAAATGGGACGGGAGGTAGAGACCCAGTACTTC.

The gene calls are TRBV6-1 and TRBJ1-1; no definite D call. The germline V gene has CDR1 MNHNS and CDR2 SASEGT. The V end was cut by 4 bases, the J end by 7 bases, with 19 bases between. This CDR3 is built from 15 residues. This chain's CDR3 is CASSASGPARREAFF. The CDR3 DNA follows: TGTGCCAGCAGTGCAAGCGGGCCGGCTCGGCGTGAAGCTTTCTTT.